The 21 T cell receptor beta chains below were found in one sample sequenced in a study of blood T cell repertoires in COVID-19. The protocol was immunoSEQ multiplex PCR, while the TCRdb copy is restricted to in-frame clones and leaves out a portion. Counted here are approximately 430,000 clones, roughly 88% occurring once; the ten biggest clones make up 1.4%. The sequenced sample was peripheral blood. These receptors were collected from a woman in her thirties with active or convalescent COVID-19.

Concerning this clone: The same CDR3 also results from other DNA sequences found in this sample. CDR3 protein: CASSIGQNTEAFF. The CDR3 DNA sequence: TGTGCCAGTAGTATAGGTCAGAACACTGAAGCTTTCTTT. The V call is TRBV19, the J call TRBJ1-1; D gene ambiguous. Germline V lookup: CDR1 LNHDA, CDR2 SQIVND (reference sequence). The CDR3 has 13 residues. Trimming took 1 base from V and 1 from J, leaving 4 bases between them.

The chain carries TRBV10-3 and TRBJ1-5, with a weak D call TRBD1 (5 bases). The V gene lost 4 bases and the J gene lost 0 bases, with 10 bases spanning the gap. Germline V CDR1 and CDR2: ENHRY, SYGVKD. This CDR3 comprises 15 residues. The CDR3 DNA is TGTGCCATCAGTGCGACAAGGGGTAGCAATCAGCCCCAGCATTTT. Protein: CAISATRGSNQPQHF.

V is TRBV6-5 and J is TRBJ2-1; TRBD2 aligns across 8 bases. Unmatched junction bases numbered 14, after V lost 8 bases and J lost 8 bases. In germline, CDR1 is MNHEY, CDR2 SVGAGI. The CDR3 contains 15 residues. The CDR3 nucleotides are TGTGCCAGCTGTTTTGGGCGGGGGGACGTGGATGAGCAGTTCTTC. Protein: CASCFGRGDVDEQFF.

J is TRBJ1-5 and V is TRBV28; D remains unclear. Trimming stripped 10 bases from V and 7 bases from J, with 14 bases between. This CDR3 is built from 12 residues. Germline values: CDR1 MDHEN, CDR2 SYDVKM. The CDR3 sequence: CAIRTGGQPQHF. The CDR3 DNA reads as TGTGCCATCCGGACGGGCGGGCAGCCCCAGCATTTT. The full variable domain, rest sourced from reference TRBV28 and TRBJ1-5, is DVKVTQSSRYLVKRTGEKVFLECVQDMDHENMFWYRQDPGLGLRLIYFSYDVKMKEKGDIPEGYSVSREKKERFSLILESASTNQTSMYLCAIRTGGQPQHFGDGTRLSIL.

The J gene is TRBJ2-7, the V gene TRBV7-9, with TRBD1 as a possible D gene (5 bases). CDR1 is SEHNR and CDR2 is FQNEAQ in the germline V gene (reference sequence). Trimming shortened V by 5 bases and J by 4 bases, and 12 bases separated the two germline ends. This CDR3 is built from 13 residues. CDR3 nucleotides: TGTGCCAGCAGCGTCGAGACAGAGTACGAGCAGTACTTC. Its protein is CASSVETEYEQYF.

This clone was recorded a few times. The CDR3 sequence is CAWSKSRTSTNEKLFF. The CDR3 coding sequence is TGTGCCTGGAGTAAATCCAGGACATCAACTAATGAAAAACTGTTTTTT. The chain employs TRBV30 and TRBJ1-4; a weak D match, TRBD1 (5 bases). The CDR3 totals 16 residues. Germline CDR1 and CDR2: GTSNPN and SVGIG (reference sequence). V lost 2 bases, J lost 0 bases, and 13 bases lay in between.

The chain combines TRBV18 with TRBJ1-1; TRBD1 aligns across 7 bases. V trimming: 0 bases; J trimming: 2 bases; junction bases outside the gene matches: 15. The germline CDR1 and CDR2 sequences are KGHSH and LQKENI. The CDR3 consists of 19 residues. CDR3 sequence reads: CASSPPPWDRIQGNTEAFF. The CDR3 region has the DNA TGTGCCAGCTCACCACCCCCGTGGGACAGAATTCAAGGCAACACTGAAGCTTTCTTT.

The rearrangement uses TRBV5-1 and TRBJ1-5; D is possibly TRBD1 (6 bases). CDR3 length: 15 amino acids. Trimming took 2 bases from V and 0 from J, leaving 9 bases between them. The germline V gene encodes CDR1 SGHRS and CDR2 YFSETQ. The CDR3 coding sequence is TGCGCCAGCAGCTTAGAGGGACATAGCAATCAGCCCCAGCATTTT. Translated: CASSLEGHSNQPQHF. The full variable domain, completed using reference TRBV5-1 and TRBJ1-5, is KAGVTQTPRYLIKTRGQQVTLSCSPISGHRSVSWYQQTPGQGLQFLFEYFSETQRNKGNFPGRFSGRQFSNSRSEMNVSTLELGDSALYLCASSLEGHSNQPQHFGDGTRLSIL.

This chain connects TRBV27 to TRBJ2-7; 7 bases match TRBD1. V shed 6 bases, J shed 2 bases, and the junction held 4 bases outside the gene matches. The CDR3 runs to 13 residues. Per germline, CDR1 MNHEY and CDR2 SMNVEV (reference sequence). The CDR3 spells CASRTTGAYEQYF. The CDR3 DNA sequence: TGTGCCAGCAGAACTACAGGGGCCTACGAGCAGTACTTC.

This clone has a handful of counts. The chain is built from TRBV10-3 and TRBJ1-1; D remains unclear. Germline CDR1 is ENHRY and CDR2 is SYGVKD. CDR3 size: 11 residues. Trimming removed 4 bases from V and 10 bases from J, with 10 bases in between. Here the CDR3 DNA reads TGTGCCATCAGTGCCGGAGGAATAGCTTTCTTT. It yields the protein CAISAGGIAFF.

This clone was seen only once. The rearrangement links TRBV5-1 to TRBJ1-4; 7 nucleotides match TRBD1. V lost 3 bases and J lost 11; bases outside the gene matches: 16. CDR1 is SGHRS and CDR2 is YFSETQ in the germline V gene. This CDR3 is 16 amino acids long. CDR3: CASSWRAVRQGIKLFF. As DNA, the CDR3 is TGCGCCAGCAGCTGGAGGGCGGTACGACAGGGTATTAAACTGTTTTTT.

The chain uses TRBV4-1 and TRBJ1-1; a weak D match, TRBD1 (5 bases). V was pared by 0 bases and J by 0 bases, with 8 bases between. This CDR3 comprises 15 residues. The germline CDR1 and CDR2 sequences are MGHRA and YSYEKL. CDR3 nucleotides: TGCGCCAGCAGCCAAGAGGCCAGGGTGAACACTGAAGCTTTCTTT. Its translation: CASSQEARVNTEAFF.

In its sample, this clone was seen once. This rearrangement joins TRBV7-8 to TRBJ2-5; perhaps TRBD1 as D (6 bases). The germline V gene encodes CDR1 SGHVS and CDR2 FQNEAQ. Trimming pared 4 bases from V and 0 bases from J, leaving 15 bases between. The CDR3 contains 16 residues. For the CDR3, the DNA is TGTGCCAGCAGCTCAGGGGTCGGAGCGGACCAAGAGACCCAGTACTTC. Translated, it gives CASSSGVGADQETQYF.

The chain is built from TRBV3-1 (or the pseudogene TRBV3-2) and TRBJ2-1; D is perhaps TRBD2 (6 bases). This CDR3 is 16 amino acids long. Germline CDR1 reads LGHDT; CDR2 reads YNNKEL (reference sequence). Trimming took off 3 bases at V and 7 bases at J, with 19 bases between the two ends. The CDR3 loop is CASSQRGGVRRNEQFF. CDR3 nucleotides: TGTGCCAGCAGCCAGAGGGGCGGGGTGAGGAGGAATGAGCAGTTCTTC.

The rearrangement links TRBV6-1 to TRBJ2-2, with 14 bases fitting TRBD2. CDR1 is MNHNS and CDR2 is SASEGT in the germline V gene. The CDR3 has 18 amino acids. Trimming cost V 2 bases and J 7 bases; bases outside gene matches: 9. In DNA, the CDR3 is TGTGCCAGCAGTGAAAGAGAGCGACTAGCGGGGGGGCACGGGGAGCTGTTTTTT. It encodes CASSERERLAGGHGELFF.

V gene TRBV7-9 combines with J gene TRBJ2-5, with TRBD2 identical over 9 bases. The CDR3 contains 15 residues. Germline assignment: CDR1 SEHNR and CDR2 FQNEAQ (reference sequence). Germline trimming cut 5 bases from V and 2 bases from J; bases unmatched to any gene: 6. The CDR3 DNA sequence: TGTGCCAGCAGCCTCGCGGGGGGGTCACAAGAGACCCAGTACTTC. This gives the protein CASSLAGGSQETQYF.

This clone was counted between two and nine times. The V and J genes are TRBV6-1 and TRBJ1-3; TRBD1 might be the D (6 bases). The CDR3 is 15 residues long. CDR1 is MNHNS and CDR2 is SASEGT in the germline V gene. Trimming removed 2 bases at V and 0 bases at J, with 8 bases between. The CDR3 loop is CASSEKGDSGNTIYF. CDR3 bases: TGTGCCAGCAGTGAAAAGGGGGACTCTGGAAACACCATATATTTT.

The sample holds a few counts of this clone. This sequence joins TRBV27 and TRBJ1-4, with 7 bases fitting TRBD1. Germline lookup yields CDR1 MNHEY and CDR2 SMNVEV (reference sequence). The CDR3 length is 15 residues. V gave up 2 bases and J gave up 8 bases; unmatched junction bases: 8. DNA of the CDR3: TGTGCCAGCAGTTTAGAAGGGGGCGCGGGAGAAAAACTGTTTTTT. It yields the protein CASSLEGGAGEKLFF.

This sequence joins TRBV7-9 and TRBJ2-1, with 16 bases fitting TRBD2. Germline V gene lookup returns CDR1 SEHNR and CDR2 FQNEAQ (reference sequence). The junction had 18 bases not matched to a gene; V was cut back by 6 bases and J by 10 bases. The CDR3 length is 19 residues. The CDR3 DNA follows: TGTGCCAGCAGTTACCCGGGACTAGCGGGAGGGCATAGGGAGGGCGAGCAGTTCTTC. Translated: CASSYPGLAGGHREGEQFF.

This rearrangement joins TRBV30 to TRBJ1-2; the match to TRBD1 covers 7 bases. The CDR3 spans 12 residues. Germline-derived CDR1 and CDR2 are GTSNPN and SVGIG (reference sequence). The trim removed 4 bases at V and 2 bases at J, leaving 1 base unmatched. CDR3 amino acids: CAWTTGNYGYTF. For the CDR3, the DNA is TGTGCCTGGACGACAGGGAACTATGGCTACACCTTC.

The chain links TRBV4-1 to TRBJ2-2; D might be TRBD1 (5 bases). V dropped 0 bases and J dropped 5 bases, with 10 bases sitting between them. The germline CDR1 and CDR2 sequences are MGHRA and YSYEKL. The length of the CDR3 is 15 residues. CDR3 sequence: CASSQEKQVTGELFF. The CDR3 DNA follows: TGCGCCAGCAGCCAAGAAAAACAGGTTACCGGGGAGCTGTTTTTT.